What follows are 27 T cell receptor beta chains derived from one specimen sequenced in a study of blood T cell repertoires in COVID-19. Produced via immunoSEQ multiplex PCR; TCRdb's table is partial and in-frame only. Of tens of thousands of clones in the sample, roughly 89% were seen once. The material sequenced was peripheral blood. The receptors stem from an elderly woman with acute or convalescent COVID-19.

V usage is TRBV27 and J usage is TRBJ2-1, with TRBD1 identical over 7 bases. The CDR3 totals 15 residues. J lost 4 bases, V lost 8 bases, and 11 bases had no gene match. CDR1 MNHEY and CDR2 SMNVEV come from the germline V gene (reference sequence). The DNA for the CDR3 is TGTGCCAGCCGGCAGGGGGTCTTGGGGTACAATGAGCAGTTCTTC. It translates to CASRQGVLGYNEQFF.

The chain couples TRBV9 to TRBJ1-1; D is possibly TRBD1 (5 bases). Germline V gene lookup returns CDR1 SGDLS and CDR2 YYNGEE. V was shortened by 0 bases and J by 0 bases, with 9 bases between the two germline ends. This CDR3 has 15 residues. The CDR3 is CASSVGAGMNTEAFF. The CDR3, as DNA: TGTGCCAGCAGCGTAGGGGCAGGGATGAACACTGAAGCTTTCTTT.

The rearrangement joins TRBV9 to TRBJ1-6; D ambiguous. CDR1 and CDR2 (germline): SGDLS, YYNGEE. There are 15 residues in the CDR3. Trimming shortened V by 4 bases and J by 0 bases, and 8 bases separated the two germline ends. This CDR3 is CASSPSFSYNSPLHF. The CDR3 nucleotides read TGTGCCAGCAGCCCCAGTTTCTCCTATAATTCACCCCTCCACTTT.

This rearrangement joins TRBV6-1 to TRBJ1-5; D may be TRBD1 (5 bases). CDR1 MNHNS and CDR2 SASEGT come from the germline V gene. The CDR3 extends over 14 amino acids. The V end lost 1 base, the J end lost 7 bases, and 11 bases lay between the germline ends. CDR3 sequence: CASSEGGTGQPQHF. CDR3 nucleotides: TGTGCCAGCAGTGAAGGAGGTACAGGACAGCCCCAGCATTTT.

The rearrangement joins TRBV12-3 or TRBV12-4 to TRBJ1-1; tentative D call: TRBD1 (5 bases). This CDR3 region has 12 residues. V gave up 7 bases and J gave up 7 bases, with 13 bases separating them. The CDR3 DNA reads TGTGCCAGCATGGGGGAGGGAGTTGAAGCTTTCTTT. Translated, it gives CASMGEGVEAFF.

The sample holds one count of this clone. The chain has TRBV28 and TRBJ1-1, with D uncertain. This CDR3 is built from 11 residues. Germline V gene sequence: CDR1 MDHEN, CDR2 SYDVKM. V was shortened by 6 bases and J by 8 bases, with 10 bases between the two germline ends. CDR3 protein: CASSPLREAFF. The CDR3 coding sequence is TGTGCCAGCAGCCCGTTACGGGAAGCTTTCTTT.

CDR3: CASTYRITGELFF. CDR3 coding DNA: TGTGCCAGCACCTACAGAATTACCGGGGAGCTGTTTTTT. The genes are TRBV6-6 and TRBJ2-2; D call uncertain. V was clipped by 7 bases and J by 5 bases, with 11 bases between them. This CDR3 is built from 13 residues. CDR1 MNHNY and CDR2 SVGAGI come from the germline V gene (reference sequence).

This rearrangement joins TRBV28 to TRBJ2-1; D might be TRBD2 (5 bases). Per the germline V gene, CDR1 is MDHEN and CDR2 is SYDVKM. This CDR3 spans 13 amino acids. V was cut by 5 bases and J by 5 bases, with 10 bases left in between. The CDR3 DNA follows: TGTGCCAGCAGTAGAGGGCCCAACAATGAGCAGTTCTTC. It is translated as CASSRGPNNEQFF.

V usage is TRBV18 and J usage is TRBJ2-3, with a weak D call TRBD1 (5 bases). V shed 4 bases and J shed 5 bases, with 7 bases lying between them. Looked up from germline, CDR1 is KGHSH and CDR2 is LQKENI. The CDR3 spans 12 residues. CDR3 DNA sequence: TGTGCCAGCTCACTGGGGCAAGATACGCAGTATTTT. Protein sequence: CASSLGQDTQYF.

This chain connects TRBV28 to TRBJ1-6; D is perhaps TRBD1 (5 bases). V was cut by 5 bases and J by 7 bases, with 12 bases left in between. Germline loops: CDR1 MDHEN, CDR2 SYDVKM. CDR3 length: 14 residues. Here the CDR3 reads CASSPAGYNSPLHF. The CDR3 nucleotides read TGTGCCAGCAGTCCGGCAGGGTACAATTCACCCCTCCACTTT.

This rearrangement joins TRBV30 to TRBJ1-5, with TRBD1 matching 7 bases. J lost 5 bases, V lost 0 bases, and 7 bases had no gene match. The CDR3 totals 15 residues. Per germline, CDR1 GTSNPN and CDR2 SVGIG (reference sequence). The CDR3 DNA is TGTGCCTGGAGTGTACGTGGAGGGGGCCATCAGCCCCAGCATTTT. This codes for CAWSVRGGGHQPQHF.

CDR3 amino acids: CAWRRAGLEQFF. The CDR3 DNA is TGTGCCTGGAGGAGAGCGGGACTTGAGCAGTTCTTC. The V and J genes are TRBV30 and TRBJ2-1; 7 bases fit TRBD2. Germline V gene data show CDR1 as GTSNPN and CDR2 as SVGIG (reference sequence). This CDR3 is 12 amino acids long. J gave up 9 bases and V 3 bases, and 5 bases lay outside the gene matches.

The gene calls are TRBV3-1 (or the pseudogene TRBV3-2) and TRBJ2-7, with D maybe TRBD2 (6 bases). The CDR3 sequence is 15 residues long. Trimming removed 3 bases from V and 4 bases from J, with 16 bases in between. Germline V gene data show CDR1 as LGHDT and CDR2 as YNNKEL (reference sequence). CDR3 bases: TGTGCCAGCAGCCATGCTCCGGGACTTCAGTACGAGCAGTACTTC. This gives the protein CASSHAPGLQYEQYF.

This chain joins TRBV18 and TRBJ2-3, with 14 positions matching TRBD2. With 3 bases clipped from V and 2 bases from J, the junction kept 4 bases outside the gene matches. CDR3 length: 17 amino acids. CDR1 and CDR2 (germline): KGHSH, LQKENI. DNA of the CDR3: TGTGCCAGCTCACCGGGGACTAGCGGGGGTTACACAGATACGCAGTATTTT. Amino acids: CASSPGTSGGYTDTQYF.

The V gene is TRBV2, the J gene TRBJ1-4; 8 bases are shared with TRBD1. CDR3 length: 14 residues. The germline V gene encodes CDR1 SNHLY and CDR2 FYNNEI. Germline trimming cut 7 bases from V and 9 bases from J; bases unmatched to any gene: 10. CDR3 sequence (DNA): TGTGCCAGCACCAGGGGGACAGGAGCCAAAAAACTGTTTTTT. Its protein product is CASTRGTGAKKLFF. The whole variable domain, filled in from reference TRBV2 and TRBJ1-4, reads EPEVTQTPSHQVTQMGQEVILRCVPISNHLYFYWYRQILGQKVEFLVSFYNNEISEKSEIFDDQFSVERPDGSNFTLKIRSTKLEDSAMYFCASTRGTGAKKLFFGSGTQLSVL.

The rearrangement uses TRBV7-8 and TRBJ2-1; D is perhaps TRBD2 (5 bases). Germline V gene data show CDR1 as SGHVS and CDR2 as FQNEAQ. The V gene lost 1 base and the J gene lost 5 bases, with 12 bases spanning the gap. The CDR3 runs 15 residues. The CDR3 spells CASSLGASRDNEQFF. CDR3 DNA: TGTGCCAGCAGCTTAGGGGCTAGCCGAGACAATGAGCAGTTCTTC.

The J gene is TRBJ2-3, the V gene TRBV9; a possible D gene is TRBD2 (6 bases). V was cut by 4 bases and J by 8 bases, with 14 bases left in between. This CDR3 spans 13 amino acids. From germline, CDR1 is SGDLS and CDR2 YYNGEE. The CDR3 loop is CASSTTDYATQYF. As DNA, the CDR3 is TGTGCCAGCAGCACAACGGACTACGCTACGCAGTATTTT.

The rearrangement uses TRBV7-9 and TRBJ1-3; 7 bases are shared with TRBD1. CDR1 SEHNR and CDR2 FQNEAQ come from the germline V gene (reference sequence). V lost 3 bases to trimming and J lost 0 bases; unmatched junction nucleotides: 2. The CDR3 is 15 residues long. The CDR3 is CASSFGTVSGNTIYF. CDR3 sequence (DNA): TGTGCCAGCAGCTTTGGGACAGTCTCTGGAAACACCATATATTTT.

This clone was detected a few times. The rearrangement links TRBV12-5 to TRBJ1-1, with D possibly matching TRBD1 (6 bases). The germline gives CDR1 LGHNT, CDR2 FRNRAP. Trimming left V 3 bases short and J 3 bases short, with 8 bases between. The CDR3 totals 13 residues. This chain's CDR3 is CASGFGQYTEAFF. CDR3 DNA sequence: TGTGCTAGTGGTTTTGGACAGTACACTGAAGCTTTCTTT.

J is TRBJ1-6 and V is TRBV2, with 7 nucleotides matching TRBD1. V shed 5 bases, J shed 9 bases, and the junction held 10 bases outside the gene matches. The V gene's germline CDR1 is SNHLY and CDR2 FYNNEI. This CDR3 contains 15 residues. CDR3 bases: TGTGCCAGCAGTCGAACCACAGGGGTAGGTTCACCCCTCCACTTT. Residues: CASSRTTGVGSPLHF.

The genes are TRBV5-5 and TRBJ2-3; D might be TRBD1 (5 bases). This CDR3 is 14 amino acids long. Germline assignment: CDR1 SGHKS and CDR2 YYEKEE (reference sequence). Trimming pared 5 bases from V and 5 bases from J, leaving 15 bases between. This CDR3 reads CASRGPLGKDTQYF. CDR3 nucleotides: TGTGCCAGCAGGGGGCCCCTTGGGAAAGATACGCAGTATTTT.

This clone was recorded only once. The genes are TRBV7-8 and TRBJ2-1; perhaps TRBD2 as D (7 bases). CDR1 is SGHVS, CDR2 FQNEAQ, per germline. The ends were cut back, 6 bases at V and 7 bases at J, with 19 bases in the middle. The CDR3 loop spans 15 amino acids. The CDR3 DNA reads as TGTGCCAGCAGATGGGGGGGCACGGGGCCTAATGAGCAGTTCTTC. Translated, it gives CASRWGGTGPNEQFF.

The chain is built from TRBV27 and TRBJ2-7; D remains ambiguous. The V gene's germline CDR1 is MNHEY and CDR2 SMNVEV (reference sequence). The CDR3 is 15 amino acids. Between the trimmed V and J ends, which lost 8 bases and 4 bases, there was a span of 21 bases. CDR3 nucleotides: TGTGCCAGCTCCCCTTCACAGTTTTCTCTATACGAGCAGTACTTC. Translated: CASSPSQFSLYEQYF.

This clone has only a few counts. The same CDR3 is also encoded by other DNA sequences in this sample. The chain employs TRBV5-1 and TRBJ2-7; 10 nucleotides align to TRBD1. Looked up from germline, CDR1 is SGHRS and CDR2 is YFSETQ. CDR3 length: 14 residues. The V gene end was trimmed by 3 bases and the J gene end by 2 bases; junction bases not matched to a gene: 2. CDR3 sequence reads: CASSSGQGAYEQYF. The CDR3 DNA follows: TGCGCCAGCAGCTCAGGACAGGGGGCCTACGAGCAGTACTTC.

The CDR3: CASSSSGPYNEQFF. The CDR3 DNA reads TGTGCCAGCAGCTCGAGCGGACCCTACAATGAGCAGTTCTTC. The V and J genes are TRBV5-5 and TRBJ2-1, with D perhaps TRBD2 (5 bases). Between the trimmed V and J ends, which lost 3 bases and 2 bases, there was a span of 9 bases. Germline V gene data show CDR1 as SGHKS and CDR2 as YYEKEE (reference sequence). The CDR3 loop spans 14 amino acids. Looking up the rest from reference TRBV5-5 and TRBJ2-1 gives the full variable domain: DAGVTQSPTHLIKTRGQQVTLRCSPISGHKSVSWYQQVLGQGPQFIFQYYEKEERGRGNFPDRFSARQFPNYSSELNVNALLLGDSALYLCASSSSGPYNEQFFGPGTRLTVL.

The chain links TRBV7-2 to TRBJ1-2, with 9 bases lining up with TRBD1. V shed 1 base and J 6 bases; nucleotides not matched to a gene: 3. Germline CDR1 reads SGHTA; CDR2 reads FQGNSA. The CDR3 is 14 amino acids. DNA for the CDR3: TGTGCCAGCAGCTTAGACAGGGGGCGAAATGGCTACACCTTC. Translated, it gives CASSLDRGRNGYTF.

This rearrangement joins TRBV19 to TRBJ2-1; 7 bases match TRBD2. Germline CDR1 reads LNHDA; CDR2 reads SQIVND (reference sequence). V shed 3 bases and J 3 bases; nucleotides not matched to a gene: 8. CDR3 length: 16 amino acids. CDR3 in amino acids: CASSIDPSSGYNEQFF. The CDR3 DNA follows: TGTGCCAGTAGTATTGACCCCTCTAGCGGCTACAATGAGCAGTTCTTC.